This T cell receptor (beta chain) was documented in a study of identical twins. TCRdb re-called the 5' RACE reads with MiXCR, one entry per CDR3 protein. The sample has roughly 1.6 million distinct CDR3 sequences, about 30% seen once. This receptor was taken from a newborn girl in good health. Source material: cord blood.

The chain's CDR3 is CASSAFGFSGANVLTF. CDR3 nucleotides: TGTGCCAGTAGTGCCTTCGGGTTCTCTGGGGCCAACGTCCTGACTTTC. The chain recombines TRBV19 with TRBJ2-6; D call uncertain. V was trimmed by 5 bases and J by 0 bases, leaving 11 bases between them. The CDR3 loop spans 16 amino acids. Per the germline V gene, CDR1 is LNHDA and CDR2 is SQIVND (reference sequence).